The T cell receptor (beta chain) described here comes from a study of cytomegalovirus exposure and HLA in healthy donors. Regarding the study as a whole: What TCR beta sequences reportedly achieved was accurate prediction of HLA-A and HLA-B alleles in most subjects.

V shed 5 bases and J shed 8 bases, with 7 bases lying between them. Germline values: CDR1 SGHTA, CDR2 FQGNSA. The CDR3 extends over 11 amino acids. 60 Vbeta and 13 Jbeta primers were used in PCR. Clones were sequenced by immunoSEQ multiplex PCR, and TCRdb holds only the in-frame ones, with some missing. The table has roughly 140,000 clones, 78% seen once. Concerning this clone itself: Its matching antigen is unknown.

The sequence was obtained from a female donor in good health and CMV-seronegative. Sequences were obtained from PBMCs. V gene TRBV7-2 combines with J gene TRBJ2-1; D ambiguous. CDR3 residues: CASSPLYEQFF. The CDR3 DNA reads TGTGCCAGCAGCCCCCTCTATGAGCAGTTCTTC.